The T cell receptor beta chain described here comes from a study of radiation and T cells in renal cell carcinoma. About this clone itself: Its target is unknown.

Noted time point: blood 4 weeks post-SBRT, at nephrectomy. Treatment defined: 15 Gy SBRT to primary tumor, nephrectomy 4 weeks later. Nephrectomy followed 15 Gy stereotactic body radiation by 4 weeks. Radiation-treated patients gave blood at baseline, week 2 and week 4. Clear cell pathology was present in this patient's renal cell carcinoma. Repertoires were generated with immunoSEQ multiplex PCR, while TCRdb's copy carries only in-frame clones and drops some. The profile covers around 94,000 clones, with around 81% appearing a single time and roughly a tenth taken by the ten largest. CDR1 is MNHEY and CDR2 is SVGAGI in the germline V gene. This CDR3 has 12 residues. The J segment lost 11 bases and the V segment lost 5 bases, leaving 4 bases of the junction unmatched. Broader study findings: Top tumor clonotypes rose in blood 2 weeks post-radiation, then contracted.

The chain couples TRBV6-5 to TRBJ1-1, with TRBD1 matching 11 bases. This sequence originates from a man aged 50 to 59 with renal cell carcinoma. This specimen consisted of blood, obtained from a patient whose treatment included radiotherapy and nephrectomy. Written as DNA, the CDR3 is TGTGCCAGCAGTGGGGACAGGGGGTCGGCTTTCTTT. This sequence encodes CASSGDRGSAFF.